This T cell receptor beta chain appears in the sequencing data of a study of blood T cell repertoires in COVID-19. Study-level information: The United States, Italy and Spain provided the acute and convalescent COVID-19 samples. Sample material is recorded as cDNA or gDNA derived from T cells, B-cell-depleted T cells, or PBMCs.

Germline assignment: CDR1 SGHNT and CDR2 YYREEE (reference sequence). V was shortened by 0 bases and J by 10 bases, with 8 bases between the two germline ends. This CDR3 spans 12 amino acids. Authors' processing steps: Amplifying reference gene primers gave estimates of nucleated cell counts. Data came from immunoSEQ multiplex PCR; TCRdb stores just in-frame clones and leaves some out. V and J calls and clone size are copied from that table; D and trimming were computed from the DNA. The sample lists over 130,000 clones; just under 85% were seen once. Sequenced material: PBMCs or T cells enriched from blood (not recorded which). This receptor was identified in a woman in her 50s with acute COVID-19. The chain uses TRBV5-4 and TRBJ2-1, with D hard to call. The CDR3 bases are TGTGCCAGCAGCTTGGGAGGCGTCGAGCAGTTCTTC. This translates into CASSLGGVEQFF.